This T cell receptor beta chain was retrieved from a study of long-term antiretroviral therapy in people with HIV. Germline V gene lookup returns CDR1 SGHTA and CDR2 FQGNSA. This CDR3 is 16 amino acids long. Trimming took 1 base from V and 3 from J, leaving 16 bases between them. Runs used v3.0 of the immunoSEQ assay and were done at survey level. The repertoire was sequenced with immunoSEQ multiplex PCR; TCRdb's copy has only in-frame clones and lacks some. Of approximately 15,000 clones in the sample, roughly four fifths were seen once. For this clone: Its antigen is not identified.

Study-wide findings and caveats: Whereas controls had wider CDR3 length ranges, HIV repertoires had narrower ones. Participants lacked recorded data on ART adherence, viral resistance or therapy changes.

The sequence was obtained from a man between 18 and 29 years old with HIV. The material sequenced was unsorted PBMCs, taken 0.1 years after starting antiretroviral therapy. The V call is TRBV7-2, the J call TRBJ2-7; a weak D match, TRBD2 (7 bases). Here the CDR3 reads CASSLVGGRAGYEQYF. The CDR3 nucleotides are TGTGCCAGCAGCTTAGTCGGGGGGCGTGCGGGCTACGAGCAGTACTTC.